This TCR beta chain was sequenced for a study of radiation and T cells in renal cell carcinoma. The length of the CDR3 is 11 residues. V lost 6 bases, J lost 4 bases, and 6 bases lay in between. Looked up from germline, CDR1 is LNHDA and CDR2 is SQIVND (reference sequence). Noted time point: baseline pretreatment blood. The sample's treatment: 15 Gy SBRT to primary tumor, nephrectomy 4 weeks later. Clear cell pathology was present in this patient's renal cell carcinoma. Repertoires were generated with immunoSEQ multiplex PCR, while TCRdb's copy carries only in-frame clones and drops some. The sample has about 59,000 clones; 65% to 80% are singletons.

This receptor was identified in a man aged 60 to 75 with renal cell carcinoma. The genes are TRBV19 and TRBJ2-5, with unresolved D. Here the sequenced sample was blood, taken from a patient whose treatment included radiotherapy and nephrectomy. The CDR3 spells CASRTRETQYF. The CDR3 coding sequence is TGTGCCAGTAGAACGAGAGAGACCCAGTACTTC. The full variable domain, with the rest looked up from reference TRBV19 and TRBJ2-5, is DGGITQSPKYLFRKEGQNVTLSCEQNLNHDAMYWYRQDPGQGLRLIYYSQIVNDFQKGDIAEGYSVSREKKESFPLTVTSAQKNPTAFYLCASRTRETQYFGPGTRLLVL.